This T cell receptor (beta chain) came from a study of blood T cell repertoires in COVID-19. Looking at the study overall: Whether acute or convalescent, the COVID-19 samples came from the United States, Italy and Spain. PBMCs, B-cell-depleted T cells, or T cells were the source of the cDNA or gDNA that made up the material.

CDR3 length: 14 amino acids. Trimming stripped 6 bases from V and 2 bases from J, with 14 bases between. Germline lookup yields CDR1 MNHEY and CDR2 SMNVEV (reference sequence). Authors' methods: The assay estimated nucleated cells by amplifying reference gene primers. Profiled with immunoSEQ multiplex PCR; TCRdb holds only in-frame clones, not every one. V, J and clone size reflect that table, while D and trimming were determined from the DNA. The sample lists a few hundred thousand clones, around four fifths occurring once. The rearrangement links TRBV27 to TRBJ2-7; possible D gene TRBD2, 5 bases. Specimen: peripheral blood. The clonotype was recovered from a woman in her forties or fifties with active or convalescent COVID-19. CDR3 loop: CASSTLAIPYEQYF. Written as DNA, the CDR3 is TGTGCCAGCAGCACCCTAGCAATACCCTACGAGCAGTACTTC.